The entry below gives a single TCR beta chain sequence along with its context. This sample is drawn from a study of shared clonotypes between healthy human individuals. Sequencing was performed with immunoSEQ multiplex PCR; in TCRdb, only in-frame clones are kept and a portion is missing. The table shows about 2 million clones, with about 95% occurring only once. CDR1 is SNHLY and CDR2 is FYNNEI in the germline V gene. This CDR3 is 13 amino acids long. V was pared by 3 bases and J by 8 bases, with 13 bases between. Terminally differentiated effector memory CD45RA+ cells were excluded from the naive CD8 cells, which were CD45RO-negative and positively selected for CCR7.

J is TRBJ1-1 and V is TRBV2; no clear D gene. The sequenced sample was naive CD8+ T cells sorted from blood. The sequence was collected from a man younger than 35 in good health. CDR3 nucleotides: TGTGCCAGCAGTGAGTTTACGGGAATCGAAGCTTTCTTT. Amino acid sequence: CASSEFTGIEAFF.